This TCR beta chain was documented in a study of cytomegalovirus exposure and HLA in healthy donors. Study-level findings and limits: HLA alleles were associated with roughly 17,000 TCR beta sequences in a later analysis at 0.05 false discovery rate. Using the classifier, cytomegalovirus status was reportedly diagnosed with high specificity and sensitivity.

V was pared by 6 bases and J by 5 bases, with 10 bases between. This CDR3 comprises 13 residues. Germline V gene data show CDR1 as SNHLY and CDR2 as FYNNEI. The PCR had 60 Vbeta and 13 Jbeta primers. The method was immunoSEQ multiplex PCR; TCRdb's version includes in-frame clones alone and lacks a portion of them. The table lists 150,000 to 200,000 clones, 80% to 90% of them singletons. This clone was counted a few times. Its antigen is still unknown. Sequenced: PBMCs. The TCR comes from a man between 18 and 29 years old in good health and CMV-seropositive. The rearrangement joins TRBV2 to TRBJ1-4; D perhaps matches TRBD1 (5 bases). CDR3 region: CASSRDLNEKLFF. In DNA, the CDR3 is TGTGCCAGCAGCCGGGACTTGAATGAAAAACTGTTTTTT.